These T cell receptor beta chains were read from a single sample in a study of T cells in Graves' hyperthyroidism and ophthalmopathy. TCRdb passed the multiplex PCR reads through MiXCR, listing each CDR3 protein once. The table records under 400,000 distinct CDR3 sequences, 18% of them present only once. Sequenced sample: blood. The source of these receptors is a woman aged 50 to 60 with Graves' hyperthyroidism. Each CDR3 is given with its conserved first and last residue.

V,J,CDR3
TRBV20-1,TRBJ2-5,CSAGGGGETQYF
TRBV13,TRBJ1-6,CASSNEGHNSPLHF
TRBV6-2/TRBV6-3,TRBJ1-5,CASNAGEVSQPRHF
TRBV30,TRBJ2-5,CAWSPDRAYQETQYF
TRBV4-2,TRBJ1-1,CASSRLTTGGNTEAFF
TRBV7-3,TRBJ2-3,CASSPGRPSTDTQYF
TRBV10-3,TRBJ1-5,CAISGTGTLRHF
TRBV5-1,TRBJ1-6,CASSPTRPDSPLHF
TRBV20-1,TRBJ2-1,CSATPSGEGDRGTFF
TRBV9,TRBJ2-5,CASSVGGGSKETQYF
TRBV7-2,TRBJ1-2,CASSLNRFAGMDYGYTF
TRBV3-1,TRBJ2-3,CASSLERGFTDTQYF
TRBV11-2,TRBJ1-5,CASSLGQGAWQPQHF
TRBV4-1,TRBJ1-5,CASSQDWQGNQPQHF
TRBV5-1,TRBJ2-3,CASSLGPGSTDTQYF
TRBV5-1,TRBJ2-1,CASSLTSGRYNEQFF
TRBV11-3,TRBJ2-2,CASSPRGLAGNANTGELFF
TRBV3-1,TRBJ2-1,CASSQDASGFNNEQFF
TRBV6-9,TRBJ1-2,CASSYFAGAVGYTF
TRBV30,TRBJ1-5,CACDTRLGVGPQHF
TRBV11-2,TRBJ2-7,CASSLTDEQYF
TRBV2,TRBJ1-3,CASSAGRPVSGNTIYF
TRBV2,TRBJ1-6,CASSDLPGDSPLHF
TRBV7-8,TRBJ1-1,CASSFVGSPGEAFF
TRBV10-3,TRBJ1-2,CAISERPEVSHGYTF
TRBV20-1,TRBJ2-3,CSASSAGGTDTQYF
TRBV5-6,TRBJ1-2,CASSLTLTGSPLYGYTF
TRBV11-2,TRBJ2-1,CASSLPGAGYNEQFF
TRBV6-1,TRBJ2-2,CASSSPSGELFF
TRBV12-3/TRBV12-4,TRBJ2-1,CASSFGVGGSYNEQFF
TRBV2,TRBJ1-5,CASNGAGNQPQHF
TRBV6-1,TRBJ1-1,CASSHYGGGTEAFF
TRBV7-9,TRBJ1-2,CASSLNFASGTGGYTF
TRBV11-2,TRBJ1-3,CASSPLTGSSGNTIYF
TRBV20-1,TRBJ2-2,CSARGLTGSAGELFF
TRBV9,TRBJ2-3,CASSVGGVNTDTQYF
TRBV11-2,TRBJ2-2,CASSLGRQGNTGELFF
TRBV30,TRBJ2-2,CAWSVPGGITGELFF
TRBV5-1,TRBJ1-4,CASSPTVTNEKLFF
TRBV30,TRBJ2-7,CAWSVDAGALYEQYF
TRBV28,TRBJ1-2,CASRTPLKPYGYTF
TRBV6-1,TRBJ1-2,CATAGQANYGYTF
TRBV4-2,TRBJ2-2,CASSQGDQNTGELLF
TRBV5-4,TRBJ2-5,CASSLWGIEETQYF
TRBV7-9,TRBJ1-5,CASSLSGQGNQPQHF
TRBV20-1,TRBJ2-3,CSATTGTSGSIMGDTQYF
TRBV5-1,TRBJ2-1,CASSPGQGDSDEQFF
TRBV12-3/TRBV12-4,TRBJ2-5,CASSWGGEETQYF